This entry is about one T cell receptor (beta chain). Its target is not known. The sample comes from a study of shared clonotypes between healthy human individuals. Study-level background: Donors were a couple of women and three men aged 18 to 49. Study-wide results and limits: Among donors, the sharing of clonotypes was expected to be influenced by sequencing depth.

Germline CDR1 MDHEN, CDR2 SYDVKM. CDR3 size: 15 residues. Trimming removed 11 bases from V and 0 bases from J, with 18 bases in between. Researchers ran the assay at a deep level. Authors' methods: ImmunoSEQ junction-only sequences lacked quality scores, so their filtering differed. Libraries were prepared by immunoSEQ multiplex PCR; TCRdb keeps only in-frame clonotypes and omits some of them. V and J calls and clone size are as listed in that table; D and trimming were resolved from the DNA. This sample has about 2.3 million clones, with over 90% found just once. The source of this sequence is a man aged 18 to 35 in good health. Some clones in this sample may be carry-over from other donors' samples. The chain carries TRBV28 and TRBJ2-3, with a weak D call TRBD2 (6 bases). Sequenced material: naive CD4+ T cells from PBMCs. Sample subset: CD45RA+ positively selected. The CDR3 sequence is CALGAGGKSTDTQYF. CDR3 DNA sequence: TGTGCCCTCGGGGCGGGCGGGAAGAGCACAGATACGCAGTATTTT.